This T cell receptor beta chain emerged from a study of glioma-infiltrating T cells. Amplification of TCR alpha and beta CDR3 regions from RNA used iRepertoire nested multiplex PCR. One-step reverse transcription and amplification started from approximately 100-400 ng of tissue mRNA or PBMC total RNA. TCRdb processed the multiplex PCR reads anew with MiXCR; each CDR3 protein has one entry. The sample lists approximately 93,000 distinct CDR3 sequences; around 42% were seen once. Study-wide findings and caveats: Non-neoplastic patients had below-expected tissue-blood divergence, while all gliomas exceeded expectation.

The CDR3 has 14 residues. The germline V and J ends were trimmed by 6 bases and 0 bases, with 9 bases remaining between them. This clonotype was detected many times. What it binds is unknown. V gene TRBV12-3 or TRBV12-4 combines with J gene TRBJ1-3; D is uncertain. Sequenced material: glioma tissue, nonneoplastic brain tissue, or PBMCs (not recorded which). The sequence was collected from a human donor with low-grade glioma or glioblastoma, undergoing nonglioma brain surgery, or in good health (not recorded which). This CDR3 is CASRRWSSGNTIYF. In DNA, the CDR3 is TGTGCCAGCAGAAGGTGGAGCTCTGGAAACACCATATATTTT.